A single T cell receptor (beta chain) is shown here with its context. Profiling relied on immunoSEQ multiplex PCR, and the TCRdb table lists in-frame clones only, not all of them. The sample carries about 69,000 clones, approximately 88% recorded once. This specimen comes from a study of control samples from healthy donors and cancer patients. The CDR3 is 10 residues long. Deletions cut 5 bases from V and 5 bases from J, with 6 bases between. The germline V gene encodes CDR1 DFQATT and CDR2 SNEGSKA (reference sequence). The TCR comes from a woman between 45 and 65 years old with lung cancer. Sequenced: PBMCs. The chain is built from TRBV20-1 and TRBJ2-5; D gene ambiguous. CDR3 residues: CSAGRETQYF. For the CDR3, the DNA is TGCAGTGCTGGACGGGAGACCCAGTACTTC.